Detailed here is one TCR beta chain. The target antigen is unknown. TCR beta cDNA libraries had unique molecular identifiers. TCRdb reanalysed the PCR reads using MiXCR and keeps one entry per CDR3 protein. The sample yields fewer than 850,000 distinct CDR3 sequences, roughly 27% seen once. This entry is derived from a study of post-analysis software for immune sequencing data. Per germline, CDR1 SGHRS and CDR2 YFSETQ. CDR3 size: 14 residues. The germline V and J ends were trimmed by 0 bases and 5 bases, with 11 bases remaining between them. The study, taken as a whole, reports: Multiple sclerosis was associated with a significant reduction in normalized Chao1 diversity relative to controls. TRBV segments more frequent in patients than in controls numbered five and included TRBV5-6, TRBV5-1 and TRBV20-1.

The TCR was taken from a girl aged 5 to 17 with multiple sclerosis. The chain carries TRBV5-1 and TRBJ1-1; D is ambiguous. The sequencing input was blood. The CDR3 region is CASSLGPIETEAFF. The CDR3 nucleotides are TGCGCCAGCAGCTTGGGACCCATCGAAACTGAAGCTTTCTTT.